Each of the 26 T cell receptor beta chains below was sequenced from the same sample in a study of OX40 agonist ivuxolimab in advanced cancers. Produced via immunoSEQ multiplex PCR; TCRdb's table is partial and in-frame only. The table shows roughly 90,000 clones, with roughly 90% occurring only once. Here the sequenced sample was CD4+ or CD8+ T cells sorted from blood, taken in a trial of the OX40 agonist ivuxolimab. These receptor sequences come from an adult with an advanced solid tumor such as melanoma, head and neck, liver or kidney cancer.

A single count supports this clone. The genes are TRBV7-2 and TRBJ2-3; maybe TRBD1 (5 bases). Between the trimmed V and J ends, which lost 6 bases and 0 bases, there was a span of 10 bases. The CDR3 has 14 residues. Germline V gene sequence: CDR1 SGHTA, CDR2 FQGNSA. Here the CDR3 DNA reads TGTGCCAGCAGTTCAGGGTTTAGCACAGATACGCAGTATTTT. It translates to CASSSGFSTDTQYF. Looking up the rest from reference TRBV7-2 and TRBJ2-3 gives the full variable domain: GAGVSQSPSNKVTEKGKDVELRCDPISGHTALYWYRQSLGQGLEFLIYFQGNSAPDKSGLPSDRFSAERTGGSVSTLTIQRTQQEDSAVYLCASSSGFSTDTQYFGPGTRLTVL.

The chain uses TRBV15 and TRBJ2-7; 12 bases line up with TRBD2. Germline V gene lookup returns CDR1 LNHNV and CDR2 YYDKDF (reference sequence). This CDR3 region has 16 residues. Trimming at V came to 5 bases and at J to 2 bases, leaving 7 bases not matched to a gene. CDR3 DNA: TGTGCCACCAGCGGAGGACTAGCGGGAAACGCCTACGAGCAGTACTTC. This sequence encodes CATSGGLAGNAYEQYF. Drawing the rest from reference TRBV15 and TRBJ2-7, the complete variable domain is DAMVIQNPRYQVTQFGKPVTLSCSQTLNHNVMYWYQQKSSQAPKLLFHYYDKDFNNEADTPDNFQSRRPNTSFCFLDIRSPGLGDTAMYLCATSGGLAGNAYEQYFGPGTRLTVT.

This chain links TRBV5-1 with TRBJ1-5; D uncertain. The CDR3 totals 15 residues. The germline V gene encodes CDR1 SGHRS and CDR2 YFSETQ. Trimming left V 0 bases short and J 0 bases short, with 7 bases between. CDR3 residues: CASSLAGLSNQPQHF. In DNA, the CDR3 is TGCGCCAGCAGCTTGGCAGGACTTAGCAATCAGCCCCAGCATTTT.

This sequence joins TRBV27 and TRBJ2-3; the D gene is possibly TRBD1 (5 bases). V was clipped by 6 bases and J by 3 bases, with 16 bases between them. The V gene's germline CDR1 is MNHEY and CDR2 SMNVEV (reference sequence). CDR3 length: 15 amino acids. The CDR3 DNA sequence: TGTGCCAGCAGCCACAGGACCTCTTCTACAGATACGCAGTATTTT. Encoded protein: CASSHRTSSTDTQYF.

The chain recombines TRBV5-6 with TRBJ2-7; TRBD1 matches 7 bases. V trimming: 3 bases; J trimming: 0 bases; junction bases outside the gene matches: 6. This CDR3 region has 15 residues. CDR1 is SGHDT and CDR2 is YYEEEE in the germline V gene. CDR3 in amino acids: CASSSRGSGSYEQYF. The DNA for the CDR3 is TGTGCCAGCAGCTCCAGGGGGAGCGGCTCCTACGAGCAGTACTTC.

This chain joins TRBV10-2 and TRBJ2-5; TRBD2 matches 10 bases. CDR1 is WSHSY, CDR2 SAAADI, per germline. V lost 6 bases, J lost 1 base, and 8 bases stayed unmatched. This CDR3 is 16 amino acids long. The CDR3 nucleotides read TGCGCCAGCAGCCGAGGCCCTAGCGGGGGCCAAGAGACCCAGTACTTC. Protein: CASSRGPSGGQETQYF.

The chain joins TRBV9 to TRBJ2-5; D ambiguous. Germline CDR1 reads SGDLS; CDR2 reads YYNGEE. V was clipped by 0 bases and J by 2 bases, with 5 bases between them. The CDR3 covers 13 residues. The CDR3 nucleotides are TGTGCCAGCAGCGTAGGAAATCAAGAGACCCAGTACTTC. Translation: CASSVGNQETQYF.

This chain connects TRBV6-5 to TRBJ1-1; TRBD1 matches 10 bases. The CDR3 is 14 residues long. Trimming at V came to 5 bases and at J to 6 bases, leaving 6 bases not matched to a gene. CDR1 is MNHEY and CDR2 is SVGAGI in the germline V gene. CDR3 amino acids: CASSRDRGPSEAFF. The CDR3 DNA follows: TGTGCCAGCAGTCGCGACAGGGGGCCTTCTGAAGCTTTCTTT.

V gene TRBV5-3 combines with J gene TRBJ2-7; D is perhaps TRBD2 (5 bases). TRBV5-3 is an ORF for which the function is uncertain. The length of the CDR3 is 14 residues. Deletions cut 5 bases from V and 4 bases from J, with 16 bases between. CDR3 region: CARRSGSWGYEQYF. CDR3 nucleotide sequence: TGTGCCAGAAGATCGGGATCCTGGGGTTACGAGCAGTACTTC.

The rearrangement uses TRBV7-3 and TRBJ1-1, with D unclear. Per the germline V gene, CDR1 is SGHTA and CDR2 is FQGTGA. V was trimmed by 2 bases and J by 4 bases, leaving 14 bases between them. This CDR3 region has 15 residues. The CDR3 here is CASSLGRLQATEAFF. The CDR3 DNA follows: TGTGCCAGCAGCTTAGGACGGCTCCAGGCCACTGAAGCTTTCTTT.

This sequence joins TRBV7-2 and TRBJ2-3; 9 positions match TRBD2. Germline values: CDR1 SGHTA, CDR2 FQGNSA. The CDR3 contains 14 residues. Trimming took 5 bases from V and 6 from J; bases not matched to a gene: 6. CDR3 nucleotides: TGTGCCAGCAGCCCATGGACTAGCGAGGATACGCAGTATTTT. Protein product: CASSPWTSEDTQYF.

This chain connects TRBV14 to TRBJ2-7, with 11 bases identical to TRBD2. CDR1 is SGHDN and CDR2 is FVKESK in the germline V gene. This CDR3 region has 16 residues. V lost 1 base to trimming and J lost 1 base; unmatched junction nucleotides: 3. The CDR3 loop reads CASSQARLAGSYEQYF. The CDR3 nucleotides read TGTGCCAGCAGCCAAGCAAGACTAGCGGGATCCTACGAGCAGTACTTC.

The chain combines TRBV7-9 with TRBJ2-5; 10 bases line up with TRBD2. This CDR3 region has 14 residues. Germline CDR1 and CDR2: SEHNR and FQNEAQ (reference sequence). V trimming: 11 bases; J trimming: 4 bases; junction bases outside the gene matches: 10. In DNA, the CDR3 is TGTGCCGGGGGAGCTAGCGGGAGTAGAGAGACCCAGTACTTC. This encodes CAGGASGSRETQYF.

The rearrangement uses TRBV5-1 and TRBJ2-1; 14 nucleotides line up with TRBD2. The CDR3 is 19 amino acids. In germline, CDR1 is SGHRS, CDR2 YFSETQ. With 5 bases clipped from V and 7 bases from J, the junction kept 17 bases outside the gene matches. The CDR3 is CASRSPGTSGSMAANEQFF. Here the CDR3 DNA reads TGCGCCAGCAGATCCCCCGGGACTAGCGGGAGTATGGCGGCGAATGAGCAGTTCTTC.

The chain carries TRBV6-5 and TRBJ2-7; 9 bases map to TRBD2. Germline V lookup: CDR1 MNHEY, CDR2 SVGAGI. V shed 0 bases, J shed 1 base, and the junction held 4 bases outside the gene matches. The CDR3 length is 16 residues. For the CDR3, the DNA is TGTGCCAGCAGTTACTCCCCTGCGGGAGGGTCCTACGAGCAGTACTTC. Its translation is CASSYSPAGGSYEQYF.

CDR3 nucleotide sequence: TGTGCCAGCAGCCTCCGGGGGACTAGCGGCTACGAGCAGTACTTC. Translation gives CASSLRGTSGYEQYF. The V call is TRBV9, the J call TRBJ2-7, with 11 bases lining up with TRBD2. The CDR3 is made up of 15 amino acids. The V gene's germline CDR1 is SGDLS and CDR2 YYNGEE. The V and J ends lost 4 bases and 3 bases, in that order; junction bases with no gene match: 6.

This chain links TRBV1 with TRBJ2-7; the table calls TRBD2, which could not be checked here. TRBV1 is noted as a pseudogene. The CDR3 loop spans 17 amino acids. In nucleotides, the CDR3 is TGCACCAGCAGCCCTGCGGGACTAGCGGGAGAGGGCTACGAGCAGTACTTC. Its translation: CTSSPAGLAGEGYEQYF.

The genes are TRBV6-5 and TRBJ2-2, with 10 bases that match TRBD2. The CDR3 is 14 amino acids. V was pared by 7 bases and J by 4 bases, with 3 bases of the junction left unmatched. From germline, CDR1 is MNHEY and CDR2 SVGAGI. The CDR3 DNA reads TGTGCCAGCAAGAAGCGGGAGGGCACCGGGGAGCTGTTTTTT. As protein: CASKKREGTGELFF.

The CDR3 DNA is TGCGCCAGCAGCCCCACAGGGCACGAGCAGTACTTC. Translating it yields CASSPTGHEQYF. This chain links TRBV10-2 with TRBJ2-7, with a weak D call TRBD1 (6 bases). The CDR3 is 12 residues long. The ends were cut back, 6 bases at V and 5 bases at J, with 11 bases in the middle. Germline-derived CDR1 and CDR2 are WSHSY and SAAADI.

V usage is TRBV6-5 and J usage is TRBJ1-2; weak D call: TRBD1 (5 bases). The V gene lost 0 bases and the J gene lost 7 bases, with 12 bases spanning the gap. This CDR3 spans 14 amino acids. Per the germline V gene, CDR1 is MNHEY and CDR2 is SVGAGI. CDR3 DNA sequence: TGTGCCAGCAGTTACTCAGCCAGGGTCGGTGGCTACACCTTC. Encoded protein: CASSYSARVGGYTF.

J is TRBJ1-4 and V is TRBV28; D gene uncertain. Germline V CDR1 and CDR2: MDHEN, SYDVKM. This CDR3 is built from 15 residues. Trimming stripped 5 bases from V and 0 bases from J, with 10 bases between. The DNA of the CDR3 is TGTGCCAGCAGTCCCAACAGTGCAACTAATGAAAAACTGTTTTTT. This gives the protein CASSPNSATNEKLFF. The variable domain in full, with the rest retrieved from reference TRBV28 and TRBJ1-4, is DVKVTQSSRYLVKRTGEKVFLECVQDMDHENMFWYRQDPGLGLRLIYFSYDVKMKEKGDIPEGYSVSREKKERFSLILESASTNQTSMYLCASSPNSATNEKLFFGSGTQLSVL.

This clone was picked up a small number of times. In DNA form, the CDR3 reads TGTGCCAGCAGTCGGGACCAAAGCTATGGCTACACCTTC. Translating gives CASSRDQSYGYTF. The chain uses TRBV7-2 and TRBJ1-2; maybe TRBD1 (5 bases). This CDR3 comprises 13 residues. V was clipped by 6 bases and J by 4 bases, with 12 bases between them. Germline loops: CDR1 SGHTA, CDR2 FQGNSA.

The chain carries TRBV5-6 and TRBJ2-3, with 10 bases identical to TRBD2. J gave up 9 bases and V 1 base, and 8 bases lay outside the gene matches. Per germline, CDR1 SGHDT and CDR2 YYEEEE. The CDR3 covers 15 residues. In DNA form, the CDR3 reads TGTGCCAGCAGCTTGAGGCTAGCGGGAGTAAAGACGCAGTATTTT. Residues: CASSLRLAGVKTQYF.

This chain connects TRBV6-4 to TRBJ1-3; no firm D call. Trimming cost V 0 bases and J 0 bases, with 12 bases left between them. The CDR3 loop spans 17 amino acids. The germline V gene has CDR1 MRHNA and CDR2 SNTAGT. CDR3 sequence reads: CASSDSEGGYSGNTIYF. The CDR3 bases are TGTGCCAGCAGTGACTCAGAGGGCGGATACTCTGGAAACACCATATATTTT.

The rearrangement joins TRBV27 to TRBJ2-4; 9 bases agree with TRBD2. The CDR3 consists of 18 residues. CDR1 and CDR2 (germline): MNHEY, SMNVEV (reference sequence). J lost 0 bases, V lost 8 bases, and 14 bases had no gene match. The CDR3 is CASRPGLAATIAKNIQYF. The CDR3 DNA reads TGTGCCAGCCGACCGGGACTAGCTGCTACGATAGCCAAAAACATTCAGTACTTC.

This chain joins TRBV4-2 and TRBJ2-2, with 7 bases matching TRBD2. In germline, CDR1 is LGHNA, CDR2 YNFKEQ. The V and J ends lost 1 base and 2 bases, in that order; junction bases with no gene match: 10. The CDR3 is 18 residues long. In DNA form, the CDR3 reads TGTGCCAGCAGCCAAGGGTTAGGGAGCGGGGCTAACACCGGGGAGCTGTTTTTT. Protein sequence: CASSQGLGSGANTGELFF.